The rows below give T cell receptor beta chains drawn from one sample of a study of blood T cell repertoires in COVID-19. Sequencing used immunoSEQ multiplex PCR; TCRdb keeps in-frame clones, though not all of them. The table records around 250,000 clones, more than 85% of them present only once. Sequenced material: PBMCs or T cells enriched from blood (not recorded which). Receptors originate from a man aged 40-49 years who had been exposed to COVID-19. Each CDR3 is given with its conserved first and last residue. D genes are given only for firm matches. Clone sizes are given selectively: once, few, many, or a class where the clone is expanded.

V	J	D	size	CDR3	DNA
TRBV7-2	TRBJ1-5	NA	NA	CASSPRGNQPQHF	TGTGCCAGCAGCCCACGGGGGAATCAGCCCCAGCATTTT
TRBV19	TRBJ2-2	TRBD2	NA	CASSIGIAGSTGELFF	TGTGCCAGTAGTATAGGTATAGCGGGATCGACCGGGGAGCTGTTTTTT
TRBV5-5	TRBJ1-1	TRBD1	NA	CASSWGAPDRGNTEAFF	TGTGCCAGCAGCTGGGGGGCACCGGACAGGGGGAACACTGAAGCTTTCTTT
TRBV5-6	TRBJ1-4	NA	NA	CASRITGSPNEKLFF	TGTGCCAGCAGAATAACAGGGTCTCCTAATGAAAAACTGTTTTTT
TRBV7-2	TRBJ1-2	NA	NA	CASSLSGLYGYTF	TGTGCCAGCAGTCTCTCAGGGCTCTATGGCTACACCTTC
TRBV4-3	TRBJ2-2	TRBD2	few	CASSQDLLAGVTGELFF	TGCGCCAGCAGCCAAGATCTACTAGCGGGAGTCACCGGGGAGCTGTTTTTT
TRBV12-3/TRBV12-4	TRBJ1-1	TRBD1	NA	CASSFNRGTEAFF	TGTGCCAGCAGTTTTAACAGGGGCACTGAAGCTTTCTTT
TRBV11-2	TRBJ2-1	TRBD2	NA	CASSLRLAGANEQFF	TGTGCCAGCAGCTTGAGACTAGCGGGAGCTAACGAGCAGTTCTTC
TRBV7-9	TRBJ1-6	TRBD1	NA	CALDRVNSPLHF	TGTGCCCTCGACAGGGTTAATTCACCCCTCCACTTT
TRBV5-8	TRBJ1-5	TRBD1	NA	CASSLDRGVPSNQPQHF	TGTGCCAGCAGCTTGGACAGGGGGGTTCCGAGCAATCAGCCCCAGCATTTT
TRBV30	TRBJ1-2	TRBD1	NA	CALLEGQIYGYTF	TGTGCCCTCCTAGAGGGACAGATCTATGGCTACACCTTC
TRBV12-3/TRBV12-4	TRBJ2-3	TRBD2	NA	CASSLPPGTRKYF	TGTGCCAGCAGTTTGCCTCCGGGGACTAGAAAGTATTTT
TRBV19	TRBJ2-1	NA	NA	CASSMILGRAATRPNEQFF	TGTGCCAGTAGTATGATCTTGGGCAGAGCGGCCACGCGGCCCAATGAGCAGTTCTTC
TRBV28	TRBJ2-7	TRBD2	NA	CASSSGGGRAGGYEQYF	TGTGCCAGCAGTTCCGGCGGGGGCCGGGCGGGGGGTTACGAGCAGTACTTC
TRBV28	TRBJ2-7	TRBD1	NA	CASSPSGQAGYEQYF	TGTGCCAGCAGTCCGTCGGGACAGGCAGGCTACGAGCAGTACTTC
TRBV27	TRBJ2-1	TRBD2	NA	CATTGGSSYNEQFF	TGTGCCACGACCGGGGGGAGCTCCTACAATGAGCAGTTCTTC
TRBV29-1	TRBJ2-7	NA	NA	CSGLQGYEQYF	TGCAGCGGATTACAGGGCTACGAGCAGTACTTC
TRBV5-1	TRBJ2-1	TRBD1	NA	CASSLAGTVGQFF	TGCGCCAGCAGCTTGGCAGGGACAGTTGGGCAGTTCTTC
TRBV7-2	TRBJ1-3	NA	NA	CASSFAGRSGNTIYF	TGTGCCAGCAGTTTCGCGGGCCGTTCTGGAAACACCATATATTTT
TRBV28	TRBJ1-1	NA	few	CASSPQGSGNTEAFF	TGTGCCAGCAGTCCCCAGGGAAGTGGGAACACTGAAGCTTTCTTT
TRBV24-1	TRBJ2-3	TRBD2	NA	CATSLASSGSVNTQYF	TGTGCCACCAGTTTAGCTTCTAGCGGGAGTGTGAATACGCAGTATTTT
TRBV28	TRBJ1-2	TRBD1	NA	CASSRTIPGQGASYTF	TGTGCCAGCAGTAGAACTATTCCGGGACAGGGGGCTTCCTACACCTTC
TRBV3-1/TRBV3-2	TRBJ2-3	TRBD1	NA	CASSPGTADTQYF	TGTGCCAGCAGCCCCGGGACAGCAGATACGCAGTATTTT
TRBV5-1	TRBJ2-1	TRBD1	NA	CASSLADRAGNEQFF	TGCGCCAGCAGCTTGGCCGACAGGGCCGGGAATGAGCAGTTCTTC
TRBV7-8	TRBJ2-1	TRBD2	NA	CASSFSTSGRALSSYNEQFF	TGTGCCAGCAGCTTTTCGACTAGCGGGAGGGCCCTCAGCTCCTACAATGAGCAGTTCTTC
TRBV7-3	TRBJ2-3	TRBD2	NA	CASSISGLGGPDTQYF	TGTGCCAGCAGCATATCAGGACTAGGCGGCCCAGATACGCAGTATTTT
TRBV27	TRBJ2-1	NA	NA	CASTMGDSHYNEQFF	TGTGCCAGCACTATGGGGGACTCCCACTACAATGAGCAGTTCTTC
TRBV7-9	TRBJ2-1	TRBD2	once	CASSSGLADRREQFF	TGTGCCAGCAGCTCGGGACTAGCGGACCGCAGGGAGCAGTTCTTC
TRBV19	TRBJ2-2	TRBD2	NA	CASELAGSFTGELFF	TGTGCCAGTGAGCTAGCGGGGAGTTTCACCGGGGAGCTGTTTTTT
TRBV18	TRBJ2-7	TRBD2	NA	CASSRLAGTSGYEQYF	TGTGCCAGCTCACGTCTAGCGGGAACTTCAGGCTACGAGCAGTACTTC
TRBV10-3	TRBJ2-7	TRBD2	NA	CAISLAGDEQYF	TGTGCCATCTCACTAGCGGGAGACGAGCAGTACTTC
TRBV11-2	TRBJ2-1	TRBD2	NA	CASSLLAGGNEQFF	TGTGCCAGCAGCTTGCTAGCGGGAGGGAATGAGCAGTTCTTC
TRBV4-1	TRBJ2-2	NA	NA	CASSHTFLTGRLGELFF	TGCGCCAGCAGCCATACTTTCTTAACAGGGCGACTCGGGGAGCTGTTTTTT
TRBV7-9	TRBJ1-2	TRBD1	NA	CASNPVAGGYGYTF	TGTGCCAGCAACCCCGTGGCAGGGGGATATGGCTACACCTTC
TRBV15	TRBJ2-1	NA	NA	CATSREENEQFF	TGTGCCACCAGCAGAGAAGAGAATGAGCAGTTCTTC
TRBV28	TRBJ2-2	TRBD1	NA	CASSQTGVENTGELFF	TGTGCCAGCAGTCAGACAGGGGTTGAAAACACCGGGGAGCTGTTTTTT
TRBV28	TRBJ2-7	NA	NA	CASRPQGILHEQYF	TGTGCCAGCAGGCCCCAGGGGATACTCCACGAGCAGTACTTC
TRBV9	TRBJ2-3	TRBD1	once	CASTRQGALTDTQYF	TGTGCCAGCACCCGACAGGGGGCCCTCACAGATACGCAGTATTTT
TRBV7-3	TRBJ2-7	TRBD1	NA	CASSSGQGGEQYF	TGTGCCAGCAGCTCCGGACAGGGGGGCGAGCAGTACTTC
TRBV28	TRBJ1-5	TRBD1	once	CASSITGGSNQPQHF	TGTGCCAGCAGTATAACAGGGGGTAGCAATCAGCCCCAGCATTTT
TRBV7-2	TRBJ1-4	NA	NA	CASSLTIGEKLFF	TGTGCCAGCAGCCTTACTATCGGGGAAAAACTGTTTTTT
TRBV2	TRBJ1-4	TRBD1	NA	CASSPQQGVNEKLFF	TGTGCCAGCAGTCCACAACAGGGGGTAAATGAAAAACTGTTTTTT
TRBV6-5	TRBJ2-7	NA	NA	CASSYYGEQYF	TGTGCCAGCAGTTACTACGGCGAGCAGTACTTC
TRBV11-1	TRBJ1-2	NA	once	CASSSTGYGYTF	TGTGCCAGCAGCTCGACAGGATATGGCTACACCTTC
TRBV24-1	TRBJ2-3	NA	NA	CATNRDKPRPIPTQYF	TGTGCCACCAACAGGGATAAGCCGAGGCCTATACCTACGCAGTATTTT
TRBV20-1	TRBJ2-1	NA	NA	CSARDPNEQFF	TGCAGTGCTAGAGATCCAAATGAGCAGTTCTTC
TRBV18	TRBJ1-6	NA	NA	CASSPPGVGSPLHF	TGTGCCAGCTCACCCCCCGGGGTTGGTTCACCCCTCCACTTT
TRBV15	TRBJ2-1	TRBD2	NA	CATSRVVTSGYNEQFF	TGTGCCACCAGCAGAGTAGTAACTAGCGGTTACAATGAGCAGTTCTTC
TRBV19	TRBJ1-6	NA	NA	CASRVHSQAPLHF	TGTGCCAGTAGGGTCCACTCTCAGGCACCCCTCCACTTT